This TCR beta chain appears in the sequencing data of a study of T cells in Graves' hyperthyroidism and ophthalmopathy. The CDR3 runs 14 residues. Germline CDR1 and CDR2: WSHSY and SAAADI. Trimming removed 6 bases from V and 6 bases from J, with 15 bases in between. Exclusion of a patient resulted from uncontrolled infection, other autoimmune disease, pregnancy or lactation. Thyroid ultrasound, orbital computed tomography, clinical symptoms, and serum thyroxine and TRAb underpinned diagnoses. It was RNA transcripts that yielded the amplified TCR beta CDR3 regions. The primer set for the first-round RT-PCR of the TCR CDR3 was HTBI. TCRdb re-called the multiplex PCR reads with MiXCR, one entry per CDR3 protein. Among fewer than 750,000 distinct CDR3 sequences listed, around 45% were seen once.

The gene calls are TRBV10-2 and TRBJ2-1, with D tentatively TRBD1 or TRBD2 (6 bases each). This TCR came from a young woman with Graves' hyperthyroidism. The sequenced sample was peripheral blood or thyroid tissue (not recorded which). CDR3 protein: CASSLLGGGNEQFF. Here the CDR3 DNA reads TGCGCCAGCAGCTTATTAGGGGGAGGCAATGAGCAGTTCTTC.